One and the same sample provided the 12 T cell receptor beta chains below, sequenced in a study of beta chain features in type 1 diabetes. Expressed TCRB transcripts got sequenced, as all isolated RNA was reverse transcribed. Here immunoSEQ multiplex PCR was the method, and the copy in TCRdb shows in-frame clones only, minus some. The sample gives 250,000 to 350,000 clones, roughly 15% of which show up once; approximately 6.7% is in the top ten. Sequenced: central memory CD4+ T cells from blood. These receptors came from a man aged 30 to 39 in good health.

This chain uses TRBV11-2 with TRBJ2-3, with D perhaps assigned TRBD1 or TRBD2 (5 bases each). The CDR3 length is 12 residues. Germline-derived CDR1 and CDR2 are SGHAT and FQNNGV. V dropped 1 base and J dropped 10 bases, with 9 bases sitting between them. CDR3 protein: CASSLGRGPQYF. The CDR3 DNA follows: TGTGCCAGCAGCTTAGGCCGGGGACCGCAGTATTTT.

This clone has just a few counts. The V and J genes are TRBV2 and TRBJ2-1; D ambiguous. The CDR3 length is 15 residues. Germline CDR1 and CDR2: SNHLY and FYNNEI. Trimming took off 5 bases at V and 0 bases at J, with 11 bases between the two ends. CDR3: CASSPRRSSYNEQFF. DNA of the CDR3: TGTGCCAGCAGTCCTCGACGGAGCTCCTACAATGAGCAGTTCTTC.

This clone appeared a few times. The V call is TRBV7-9, the J call TRBJ2-3, with D uncertain. CDR1 and CDR2 (germline): SEHNR, FQNEAQ (reference sequence). The CDR3 extends over 14 amino acids. V lost 3 bases and J lost 2, with 9 bases in between. CDR3 residues: CASSFTRPTDTQYF. The CDR3 DNA follows: TGTGCCAGCAGCTTCACCAGGCCCACAGATACGCAGTATTTT.

This clone appeared a few times. The gene calls are TRBV18 and TRBJ1-2; 7 bases line up with TRBD1. Germline values: CDR1 KGHSH, CDR2 LQKENI. With 3 bases clipped from V and 5 bases from J, the junction kept 6 bases outside the gene matches. This CDR3 has 14 residues. The CDR3 DNA is TGTGCCAGCTCACCCGACAGGGAATCATATGGCTACACCTTC. As protein: CASSPDRESYGYTF. Full variable domain (rest looked up from reference TRBV18 and TRBJ1-2): NAGVMQNPRHLVRRRGQEARLRCSPMKGHSHVYWYRQLPEEGLKFMVYLQKENIIDESGMPKERFSAEFPKEGPSILRIQQVVRGDSAAYFCASSPDRESYGYTFGSGTRLTVV.

The chain recombines TRBV2 with TRBJ2-5; D remains ambiguous. This CDR3 contains 13 residues. CDR1 SNHLY and CDR2 FYNNEI come from the germline V gene. The ends were cut back, 6 bases at V and 7 bases at J, with 15 bases in the middle. The CDR3 DNA reads as TGTGCCAGCAGGGGAAGTAGGTCGGGGACCCAGTACTTC. It encodes CASRGSRSGTQYF.

The chain employs TRBV7-8 and TRBJ2-7; D may be TRBD1 (6 bases). This CDR3 is built from 14 residues. In germline, CDR1 is SGHVS, CDR2 FQNEAQ. The V end was cut by 5 bases, the J end by 0 bases, with 11 bases between. The CDR3 protein is CASSQGTHSYEQYF. In DNA form, the CDR3 reads TGTGCCAGCAGCCAGGGGACCCACTCCTACGAGCAGTACTTC.

The rearrangement links TRBV5-6 to TRBJ1-1; possible D gene TRBD1, 5 bases. This CDR3 has 16 residues. Germline CDR1 is SGHDT and CDR2 is YYEEEE. With 0 bases removed from V and 4 bases from J, the gap between germline ends came to 16 bases. Written as DNA, the CDR3 is TGTGCCAGCAGCTTGGATTACGGGACCGGGGTCACTGAAGCTTTCTTT. Its protein is CASSLDYGTGVTEAFF.

J is TRBJ2-1 and V is TRBV6-1; 11 nucleotides line up with TRBD1. With V trimmed by 4 bases and J by 7 bases, 9 bases remained unmatched. The CDR3 covers 16 residues. Germline assignment: CDR1 MNHNS and CDR2 SASEGT. CDR3 protein: CASSGRTGGYRNEQFF. DNA for the CDR3: TGTGCCAGCAGTGGCCGGACAGGGGGCTACCGGAATGAGCAGTTCTTC.

This clone was observed a handful of times. This rearrangement joins TRBV14 to TRBJ2-3; D ambiguous. Germline CDR1 reads SGHDN; CDR2 reads FVKESK. This CDR3 is built from 15 residues. V gave up 1 base and J gave up 4 bases, with 12 bases separating them. The CDR3 protein is CASSQGQLSADTQYF. CDR3 sequence (DNA): TGTGCCAGCAGCCAAGGTCAGCTATCCGCAGATACGCAGTATTTT. Full variable domain (rest looked up from reference TRBV14 and TRBJ2-3): EAGVTQFPSHSVIEKGQTVTLRCDPISGHDNLYWYRRVMGKEIKFLLHFVKESKQDESGMPNNRFLAERTGGTYSTLKVQPAELEDSGVYFCASSQGQLSADTQYFGPGTRLTVL.

Only a few counts were recorded for this clone. This chain links TRBV5-6 with TRBJ2-3; weak D call: TRBD2 (5 bases). Germline CDR1 and CDR2: SGHDT and YYEEEE. V dropped 2 bases and J dropped 3 bases, with 16 bases sitting between them. The CDR3 sequence is 16 residues long. The CDR3 protein is CASSFRLGAGTDTQYF. CDR3 DNA sequence: TGTGCCAGCAGCTTTCGGTTGGGAGCCGGGACAGATACGCAGTATTTT.

V is TRBV29-1 and J is TRBJ1-1; maybe TRBD1 (5 bases). CDR1 is SQVTM and CDR2 is ANQGSEA in the germline V gene. V was pared by 4 bases and J by 3 bases, with 9 bases between. This CDR3 has 12 residues. CDR3 residues: CSVVGGDTEAFF. Here the CDR3 DNA reads TGCAGCGTTGTGGGGGGGGACACTGAAGCTTTCTTT.

This clone was seen a handful of times. One end of the junction does not line up with germline, which may come from a read error. V gene TRBV5-4 combines with J gene TRBJ1-2; 9 nucleotides line up with TRBD1. Germline loops: CDR1 SGHNT, CDR2 YYREEE (reference sequence). The CDR3 runs 16 residues. The CDR3 is CASSQGSGTGFRGYTF. DNA of the CDR3: TGCGCCAGCAGCCAAGGGTCGGGGACAGGGTTTCGGGGCTACACCTTC.